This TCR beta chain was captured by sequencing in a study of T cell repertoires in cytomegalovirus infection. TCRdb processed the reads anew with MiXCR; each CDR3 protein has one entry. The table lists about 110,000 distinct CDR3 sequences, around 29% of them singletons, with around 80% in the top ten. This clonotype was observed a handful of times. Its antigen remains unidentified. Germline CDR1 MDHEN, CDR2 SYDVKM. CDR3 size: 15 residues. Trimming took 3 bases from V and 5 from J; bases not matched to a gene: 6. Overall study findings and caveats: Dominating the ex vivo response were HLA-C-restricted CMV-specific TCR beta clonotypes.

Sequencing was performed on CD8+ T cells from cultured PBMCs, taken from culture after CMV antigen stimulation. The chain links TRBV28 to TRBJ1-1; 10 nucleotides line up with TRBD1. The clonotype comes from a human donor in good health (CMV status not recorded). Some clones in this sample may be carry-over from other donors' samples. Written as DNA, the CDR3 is TGTGCCAGCAGTTTCCATGGACAGGGGGGGACTGAAGCTTTCTTT. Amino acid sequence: CASSFHGQGGTEAFF.